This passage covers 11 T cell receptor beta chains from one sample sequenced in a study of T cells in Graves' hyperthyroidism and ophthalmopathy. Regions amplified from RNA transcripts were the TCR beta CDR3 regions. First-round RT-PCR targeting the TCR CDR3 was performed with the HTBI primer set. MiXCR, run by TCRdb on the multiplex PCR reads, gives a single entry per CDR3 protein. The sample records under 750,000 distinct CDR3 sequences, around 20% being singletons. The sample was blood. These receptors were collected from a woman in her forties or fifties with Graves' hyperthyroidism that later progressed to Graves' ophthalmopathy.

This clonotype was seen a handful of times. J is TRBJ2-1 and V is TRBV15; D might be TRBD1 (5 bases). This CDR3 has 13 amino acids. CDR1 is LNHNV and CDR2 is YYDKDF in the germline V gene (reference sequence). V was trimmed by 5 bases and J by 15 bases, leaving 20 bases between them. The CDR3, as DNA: TGTGCCACCAGCCTAGGGCCTAACAGGCGAGTGTTCTTC. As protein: CATSLGPNRRVFF.

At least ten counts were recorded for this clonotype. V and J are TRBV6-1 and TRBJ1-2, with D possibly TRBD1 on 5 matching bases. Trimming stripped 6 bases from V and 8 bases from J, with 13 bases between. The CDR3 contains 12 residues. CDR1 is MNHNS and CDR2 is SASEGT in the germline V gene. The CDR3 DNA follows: TGTGCCAGCAGACCAGGGCTTGGGGGCTACACCTTC. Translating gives CASRPGLGGYTF.

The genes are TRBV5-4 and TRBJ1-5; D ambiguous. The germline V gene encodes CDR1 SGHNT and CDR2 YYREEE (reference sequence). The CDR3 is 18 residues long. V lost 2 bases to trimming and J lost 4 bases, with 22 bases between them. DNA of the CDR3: TGTGCCAGCAGCTTCCTCGGACCCCCAACATTAAGAAATCAGCCCCAGCATTTT. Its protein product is CASSFLGPPTLRNQPQHF. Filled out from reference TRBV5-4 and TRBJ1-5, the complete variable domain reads ETGVTQSPTHLIKTRGQQVTLRCSSQSGHNTVSWYQQALGQGPQFIFQYYREEENGRGNFPPRFSGLQFPNYSSELNVNALELDDSALYLCASSFLGPPTLRNQPQHFGDGTRLSIL.

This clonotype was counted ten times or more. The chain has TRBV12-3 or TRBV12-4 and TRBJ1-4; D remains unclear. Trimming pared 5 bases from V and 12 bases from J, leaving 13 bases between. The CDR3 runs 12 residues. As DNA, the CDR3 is TGTGCCAGCAGTCCACACTTTAGAGAACTGTTTTTT. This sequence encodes CASSPHFRELFF.

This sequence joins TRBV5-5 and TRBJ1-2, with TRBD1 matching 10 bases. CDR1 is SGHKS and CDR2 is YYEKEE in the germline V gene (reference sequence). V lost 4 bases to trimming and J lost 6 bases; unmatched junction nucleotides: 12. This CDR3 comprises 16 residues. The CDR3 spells CASSPGQGPPPHGYTF. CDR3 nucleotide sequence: TGTGCCAGCAGCCCGGGACAGGGGCCTCCCCCTCATGGCTACACCTTC.

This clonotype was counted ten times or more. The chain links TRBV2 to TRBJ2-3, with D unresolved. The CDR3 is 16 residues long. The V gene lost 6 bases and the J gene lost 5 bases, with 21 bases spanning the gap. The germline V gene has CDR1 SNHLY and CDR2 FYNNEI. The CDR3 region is CASRPPNSLGEDTQYF. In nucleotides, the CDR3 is TGTGCCAGCAGACCACCCAACTCCCTAGGTGAAGATACGCAGTATTTT.

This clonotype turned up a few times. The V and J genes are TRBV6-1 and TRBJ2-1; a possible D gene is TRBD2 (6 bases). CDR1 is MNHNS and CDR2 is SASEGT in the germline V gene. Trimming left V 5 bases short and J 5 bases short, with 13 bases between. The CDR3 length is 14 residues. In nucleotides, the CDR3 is TGTGCCAGCAGTCCCTCGACGGGAGACAATGAGCAGTTCTTC. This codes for CASSPSTGDNEQFF.

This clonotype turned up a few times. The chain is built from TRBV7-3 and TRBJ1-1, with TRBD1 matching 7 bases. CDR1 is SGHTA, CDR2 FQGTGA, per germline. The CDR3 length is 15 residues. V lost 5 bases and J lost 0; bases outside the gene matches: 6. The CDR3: CASSPEGAMNTEAFF. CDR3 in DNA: TGTGCCAGCAGCCCTGAGGGGGCCATGAACACTGAAGCTTTCTTT.

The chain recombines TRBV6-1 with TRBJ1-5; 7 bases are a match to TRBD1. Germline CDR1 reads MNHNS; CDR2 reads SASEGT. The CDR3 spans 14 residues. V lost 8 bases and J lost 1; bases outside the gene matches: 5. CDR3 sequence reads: CASRQGGSNQPQHF. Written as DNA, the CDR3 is TGTGCCAGCCGACAGGGTGGGAGCAATCAGCCCCAGCATTTT.

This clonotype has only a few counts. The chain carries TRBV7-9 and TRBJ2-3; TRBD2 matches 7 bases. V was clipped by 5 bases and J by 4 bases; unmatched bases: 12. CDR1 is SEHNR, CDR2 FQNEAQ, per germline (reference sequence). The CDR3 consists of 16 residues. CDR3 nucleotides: TGTGCCAGCAGCCCCCTGGGACTACCTCGGGCAGATACGCAGTATTTT. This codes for CASSPLGLPRADTQYF.

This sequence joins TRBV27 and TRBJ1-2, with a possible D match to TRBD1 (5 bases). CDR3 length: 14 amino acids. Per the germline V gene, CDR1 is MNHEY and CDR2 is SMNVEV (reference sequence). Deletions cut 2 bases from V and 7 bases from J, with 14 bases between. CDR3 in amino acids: CASSLQQGYGGYTF. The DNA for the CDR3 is TGTGCCAGCAGTTTACAGCAGGGTTACGGTGGCTACACCTTC.